This T cell receptor beta chain comes out of a study of response to subunit inactivated influenza vaccine. CDR1 and CDR2 (germline): SGHRS, YFSETQ. The CDR3 is 15 residues long. V gave up 0 bases and J gave up 2 bases, with 10 bases separating them. A few counts support this clonotype. Its antigen remains unidentified. Study-level findings and limits: Each seasonal influenza vaccination, the authors suggested, recruits few new T cells.

A single record per CDR3 protein comes from TCRdb applying MiXCR to the RT-PCR reads. The repertoire holds about 800,000 distinct CDR3 sequences, 21% seen once, with 9.5% to 13% in the top ten. This clonotype originated in a man aged 45 to 65 who received an inactivated influenza vaccine. J is TRBJ2-3 and V is TRBV5-1; D not certain. The input for sequencing was PBMCs from blood, taken less than 6 days after vaccination. The CDR3 DNA reads TGCGCCAGCAGCTTGGAAGGCCAGACCACAGATACGCAGTATTTT. It is translated as CASSLEGQTTDTQYF.